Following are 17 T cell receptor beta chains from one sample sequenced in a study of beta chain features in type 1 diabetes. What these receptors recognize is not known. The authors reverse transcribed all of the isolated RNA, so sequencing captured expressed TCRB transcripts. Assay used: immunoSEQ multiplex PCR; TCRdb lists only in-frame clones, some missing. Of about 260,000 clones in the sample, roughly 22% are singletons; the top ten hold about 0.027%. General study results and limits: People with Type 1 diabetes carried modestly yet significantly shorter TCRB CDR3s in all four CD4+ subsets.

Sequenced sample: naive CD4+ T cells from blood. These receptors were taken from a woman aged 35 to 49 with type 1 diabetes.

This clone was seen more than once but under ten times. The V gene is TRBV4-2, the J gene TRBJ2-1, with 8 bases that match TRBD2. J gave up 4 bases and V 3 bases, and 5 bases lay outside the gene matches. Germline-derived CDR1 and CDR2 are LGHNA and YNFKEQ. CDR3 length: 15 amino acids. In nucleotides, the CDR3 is TGTGCCAGCAGCCAGGAGAGCGGGGGTTACAATGAGCAGTTCTTC. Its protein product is CASSQESGGYNEQFF.

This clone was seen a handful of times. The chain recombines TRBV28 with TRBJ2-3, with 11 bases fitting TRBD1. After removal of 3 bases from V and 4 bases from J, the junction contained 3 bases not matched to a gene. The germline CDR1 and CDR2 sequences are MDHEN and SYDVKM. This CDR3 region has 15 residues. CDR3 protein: CASSFAGQGADTQYF. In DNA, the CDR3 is TGTGCCAGCAGTTTCGCGGGACAGGGGGCAGATACGCAGTATTTT.

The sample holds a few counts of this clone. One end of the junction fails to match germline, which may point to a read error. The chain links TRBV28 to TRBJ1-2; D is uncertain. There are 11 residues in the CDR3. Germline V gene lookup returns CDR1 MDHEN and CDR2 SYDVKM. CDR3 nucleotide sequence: TGTGCCAGCAATTTAGTCGGTAGCTACACCTTC. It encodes CASNLVGSYTF.

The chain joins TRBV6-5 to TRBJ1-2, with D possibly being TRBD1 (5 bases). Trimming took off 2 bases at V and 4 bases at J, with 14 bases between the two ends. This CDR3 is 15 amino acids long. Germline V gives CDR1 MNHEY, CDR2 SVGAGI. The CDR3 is CASSYAFYGGYGYTF. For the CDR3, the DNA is TGTGCCAGCAGTTACGCTTTCTACGGGGGCTATGGCTACACCTTC.

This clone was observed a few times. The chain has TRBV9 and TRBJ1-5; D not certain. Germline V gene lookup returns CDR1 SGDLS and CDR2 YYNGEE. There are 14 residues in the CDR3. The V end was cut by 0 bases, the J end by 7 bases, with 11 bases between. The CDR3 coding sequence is TGTGCCAGCAGCGTAGGATCTAACCGGCAGCCCCAGCATTTT. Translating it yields CASSVGSNRQPQHF.

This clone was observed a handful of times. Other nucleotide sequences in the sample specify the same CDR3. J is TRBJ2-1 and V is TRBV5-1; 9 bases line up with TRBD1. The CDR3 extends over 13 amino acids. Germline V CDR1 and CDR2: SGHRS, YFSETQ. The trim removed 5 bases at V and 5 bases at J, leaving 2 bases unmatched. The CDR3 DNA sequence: TGCGCCAGCAGTCGGGACAGGGACAATGAGCAGTTCTTC. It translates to CASSRDRDNEQFF. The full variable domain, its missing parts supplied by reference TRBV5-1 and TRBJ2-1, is KAGVTQTPRYLIKTRGQQVTLSCSPISGHRSVSWYQQTPGQGLQFLFEYFSETQRNKGNFPGRFSGRQFSNSRSEMNVSTLELGDSALYLCASSRDRDNEQFFGPGTRLTVL.

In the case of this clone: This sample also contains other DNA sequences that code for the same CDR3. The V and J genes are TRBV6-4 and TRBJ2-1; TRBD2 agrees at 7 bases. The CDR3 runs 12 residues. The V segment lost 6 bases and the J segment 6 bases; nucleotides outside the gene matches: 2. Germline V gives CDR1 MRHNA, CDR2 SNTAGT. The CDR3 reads CASSPGGNEQFF. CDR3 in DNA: TGTGCCAGCAGCCCGGGGGGCAATGAGCAGTTCTTC.

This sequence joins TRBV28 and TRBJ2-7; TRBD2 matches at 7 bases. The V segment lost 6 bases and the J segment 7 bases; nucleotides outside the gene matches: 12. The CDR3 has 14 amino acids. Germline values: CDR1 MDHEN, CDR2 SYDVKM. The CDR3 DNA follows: TGTGCCAGCAGGAGAGCGGGATTAAGGTGGGAGCAGTACTTC. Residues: CASRRAGLRWEQYF.

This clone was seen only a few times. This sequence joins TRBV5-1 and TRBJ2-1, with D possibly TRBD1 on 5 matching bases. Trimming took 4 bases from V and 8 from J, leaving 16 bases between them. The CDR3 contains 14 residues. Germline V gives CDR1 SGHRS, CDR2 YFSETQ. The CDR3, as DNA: TGCGCCAGCAGCAGGACGGTTCTAGGGGATGAGCAGTTCTTC. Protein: CASSRTVLGDEQFF.

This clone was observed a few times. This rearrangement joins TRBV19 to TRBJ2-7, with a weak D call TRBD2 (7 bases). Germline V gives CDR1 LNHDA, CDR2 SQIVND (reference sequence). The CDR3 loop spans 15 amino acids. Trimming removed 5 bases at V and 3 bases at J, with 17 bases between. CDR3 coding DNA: TGTGCCAGTAGTCCCTTGGGGGGGCATGTCTACGAGCAGTACTTC. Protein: CASSPLGGHVYEQYF.

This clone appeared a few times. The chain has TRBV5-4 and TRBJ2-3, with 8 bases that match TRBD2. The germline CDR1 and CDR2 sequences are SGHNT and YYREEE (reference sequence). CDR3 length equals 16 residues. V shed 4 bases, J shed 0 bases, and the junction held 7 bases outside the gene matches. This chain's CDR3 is CASSIVRGGSTDTQYF. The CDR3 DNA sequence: TGTGCCAGCAGCATCGTCCGGGGGGGCAGCACAGATACGCAGTATTTT.

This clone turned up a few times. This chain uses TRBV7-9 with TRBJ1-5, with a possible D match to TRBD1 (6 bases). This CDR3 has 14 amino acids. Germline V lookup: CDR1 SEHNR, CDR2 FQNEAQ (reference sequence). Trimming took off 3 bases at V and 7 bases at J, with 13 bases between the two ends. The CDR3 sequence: CASSFGDKEQPQHF. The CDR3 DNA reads TGTGCCAGCAGCTTTGGGGACAAAGAGCAGCCCCAGCATTTT.

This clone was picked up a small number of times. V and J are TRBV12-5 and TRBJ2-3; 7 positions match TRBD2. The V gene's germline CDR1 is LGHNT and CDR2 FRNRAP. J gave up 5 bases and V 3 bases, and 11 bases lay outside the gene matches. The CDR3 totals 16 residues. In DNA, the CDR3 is TGTGCTAGTGGTTTAGGGCCTAGCGGTGGGGAAGATACGCAGTATTTT. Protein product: CASGLGPSGGEDTQYF.

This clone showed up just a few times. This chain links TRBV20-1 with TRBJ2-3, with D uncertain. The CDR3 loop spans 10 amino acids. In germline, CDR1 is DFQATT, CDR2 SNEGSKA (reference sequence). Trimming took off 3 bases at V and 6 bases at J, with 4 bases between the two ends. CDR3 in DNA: TGCAGTGCTAGTCTGGATACGCAGTATTTT. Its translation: CSASLDTQYF.

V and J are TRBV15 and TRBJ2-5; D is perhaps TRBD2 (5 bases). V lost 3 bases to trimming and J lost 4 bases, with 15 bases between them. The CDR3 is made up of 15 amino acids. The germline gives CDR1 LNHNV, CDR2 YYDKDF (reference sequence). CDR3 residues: CATSRPPGVAETQYF. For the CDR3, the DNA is TGTGCCACCAGCAGGCCGCCCGGGGTGGCAGAGACCCAGTACTTC.

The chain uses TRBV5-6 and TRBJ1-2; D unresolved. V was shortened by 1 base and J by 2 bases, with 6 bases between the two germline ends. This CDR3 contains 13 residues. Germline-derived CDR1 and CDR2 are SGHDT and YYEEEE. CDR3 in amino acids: CASSLRGNYGYTF. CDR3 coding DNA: TGTGCCAGCAGCTTGAGAGGGAACTATGGCTACACCTTC. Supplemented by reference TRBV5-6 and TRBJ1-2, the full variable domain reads DAGVTQSPTHLIKTRGQQVTLRCSPKSGHDTVSWYQQALGQGPQFIFQYYEEEERQRGNFPDRFSGHQFPNYSSELNVNALLLGDSALYLCASSLRGNYGYTFGSGTRLTVV.

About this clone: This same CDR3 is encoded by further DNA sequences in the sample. This CDR3 is CSARQDTEAFF. For the CDR3, the DNA is TGCAGTGCTCGCCAGGACACTGAAGCTTTCTTT. This rearrangement joins TRBV20-1 to TRBJ1-1; no reliable D call. Germline V gene data show CDR1 as DFQATT and CDR2 as SNEGSKA (reference sequence). Trimming removed 5 bases at V and 3 bases at J, with 7 bases between. CDR3 length: 11 amino acids.